The 19 T cell receptor beta chains below all came from one sample that was sequenced in a study of regulatory T cells in long-lasting Graves disease. Arm-PCR of CDR3 regions and iRepertoire HTBI primers were the basis on which TCR beta libraries were built. Each CDR3 protein gets one entry after TCRdb re-called the multiplex PCR reads with MiXCR. The sample shows nearly 350,000 distinct CDR3 sequences, 15% to 20% of them seen only once. Documented time point: persistent/refractory GD, antithyroid drugs over 5 years with positive TRAb. From RNA extracted from PBMCs, the TCR library was made. Sample: peripheral blood mononuclear cells (PBMCs), taken when the disease was refractory, from a patient treated with antithyroid drugs. These TCRs come from a female donor with Graves disease.

The table lists this clonotype with many counts. The rearrangement uses TRBV7-2 and TRBJ2-2; 8 positions agree with TRBD2. The CDR3 covers 15 residues. Unmatched junction bases numbered 5, after V lost 1 base and J lost 7 bases. Per the germline V gene, CDR1 is SGHTA and CDR2 is FQGNSA. CDR3 DNA sequence: TGTGCCAGCAGCTTAGACGGGGGGGCCGGCGGGGAGCTGTTTTTT. It codes for CASSLDGGAGGELFF.

This clonotype came up a few times. Its ends do not fully match the called genes, so a read error is possible. CDR3: CSATPGEANCGYTF. The CDR3 DNA follows: TGCAGTGCTACCCCGGGCGAAGCTAACTGTGGCTACACCTTC. The J gene is TRBJ1-2, the V gene TRBV20-1; D unclear. The length of the CDR3 is 14 residues. Per the germline V gene, CDR1 is DFQATT and CDR2 is SNEGSKA (reference sequence).

This clonotype occurred many times. CDR3 sequence reads: CASSSDSNQPQHF. In DNA form, the CDR3 reads TGTGCCAGCAGCTCCGATAGCAATCAGCCCCAGCATTTT. This rearrangement joins TRBV7-2 to TRBJ1-5, with unresolved D. Trimming took off 4 bases at V and 0 bases at J, with 4 bases between the two ends. Germline V gene sequence: CDR1 SGHTA, CDR2 FQGNSA. This CDR3 has 13 amino acids.

To note about this clonotype: This may stem from a read error, because a much larger clone lies one nucleotide away. This sequence joins TRBV28 and TRBJ2-4, with TRBD2 identical over 16 bases. Germline assignment: CDR1 MDHEN and CDR2 SYDVKM. The junction had 6 bases not matched to a gene; V was cut back by 1 base and J by 9 bases. This CDR3 contains 17 residues. The CDR3 is CASSLSGLAGGETIQYF. In nucleotides, the CDR3 is TGTGCCAGCAGTTTATCGGGACTAGCGGGAGGGGAAACCATTCAGTACTTC.

Many counts were recorded for this clonotype. V and J are TRBV6-1 and TRBJ2-5; perhaps D is TRBD1 or TRBD2 (5 bases each). CDR3 length equals 14 residues. The V end lost 6 bases, the J end lost 0 bases, and 11 bases lay between the germline ends. Per germline, CDR1 MNHNS and CDR2 SASEGT. The CDR3 coding sequence is TGTGCCAGCAGGACCCGGGACGACCAAGAGACCCAGTACTTC. Protein: CASRTRDDQETQYF.

In its sample, this clonotype was seen a few times. One end of the junction does not line up with germline, which may come from a read error. The V gene is TRBV18, the J gene TRBJ2-2, with D perhaps matching TRBD1 or TRBD2 (6 bases each). CDR1 KGHSH and CDR2 LQKENI come from the germline V gene. This CDR3 contains 16 residues. CDR3 coding DNA: TGTGCCAGCTCCCCACACGGGGGCAGCCCGGCCGGGGAGCTGTTTTTT. It specifies CASSPHGGSPAGELFF. Combining the CDR3 with reference TRBV18 and TRBJ2-2 gives the whole variable domain NAGVMQNPRHLVRRRGQEARLRCSPMKGHSHVYWYRQLPEEGLKFMVYLQKENIIDESGMPKERFSAEFPKEGPSILRIQQVVRGDSAAYFCASSPHGGSPAGELFFGEGSRLTVL.

In this sample, this clonotype turned up many times. The rearrangement joins TRBV6-1 to TRBJ1-2; TRBD1 agrees at 7 bases. V was clipped by 6 bases and J by 3 bases; unmatched bases: 7. CDR1 MNHNS and CDR2 SASEGT come from the germline V gene. CDR3 length: 14 residues. CDR3 protein: CASREPGTDYGYTF. The CDR3 DNA reads as TGTGCCAGCAGGGAGCCCGGGACAGACTATGGCTACACCTTC.

This chain uses TRBV10-3 with TRBJ2-2; perhaps TRBD2 as D (5 bases). The germline V gene encodes CDR1 ENHRY and CDR2 SYGVKD. The CDR3 has 13 amino acids. Trimming took 9 bases from V and 0 from J, leaving 8 bases between them. CDR3 protein: CAIAGTNTGELFF. The CDR3 DNA is TGTGCCATAGCCGGGACGAACACCGGGGAGCTGTTTTTT.

This clonotype was found many times. The CDR3 loop is CASSQSTRYEQYF. In DNA form, the CDR3 reads TGTGCCAGCAGTCAGTCGACAAGATACGAGCAGTACTTC. V and J are TRBV6-2 or TRBV6-3 and TRBJ2-7, with unresolved D. Germline loops: CDR1 MNHEY, CDR2 SVGEGT. This CDR3 comprises 13 residues. V dropped 5 bases and J dropped 4 bases, with 12 bases sitting between them.

This clonotype was detected many times. This rearrangement joins TRBV28 to TRBJ1-5; no reliable D call. V lost 0 bases, J lost 1 base, and 4 bases lay in between. The CDR3 covers 14 residues. Germline loops: CDR1 MDHEN, CDR2 SYDVKM. CDR3 amino acids: CASSLWESNQPQHF. The CDR3 DNA follows: TGTGCCAGCAGTTTATGGGAGAGCAATCAGCCCCAGCATTTT.

This clonotype was counted between two and nine times. As DNA, the CDR3 is TGCAGTGCGCCACGGGTGGGCAGCACCGGGGAGCTGTTTTTT. Residues: CSAPRVGSTGELFF. The chain uses TRBV20-1 and TRBJ2-2, with D hard to call. Germline lookup yields CDR1 DFQATT and CDR2 SNEGSKA (reference sequence). Trimming pared 6 bases from V and 4 bases from J, leaving 15 bases between. CDR3 length: 14 residues.

The chain carries TRBV6-1 and TRBJ2-2; 8 bases match TRBD2. After removal of 2 bases from V and 3 bases from J, the junction contained 2 bases not matched to a gene. This CDR3 is built from 15 residues. Germline values: CDR1 MNHNS, CDR2 SASEGT. The CDR3 is CASSELRGDTGELFF. Here the CDR3 DNA reads TGTGCCAGCAGTGAATTGCGGGGGGACACCGGGGAGCTGTTTTTT.

This clonotype was detected many times. V usage is TRBV30 and J usage is TRBJ2-7; TRBD1 might be the D (6 bases). The V end was cut by 2 bases, the J end by 2 bases, with 16 bases between. The germline gives CDR1 GTSNPN, CDR2 SVGIG (reference sequence). The CDR3 has 15 amino acids. Here the CDR3 reads CAWSMTGTGPYEQYF. For the CDR3, the DNA is TGTGCCTGGAGTATGACAGGTACTGGCCCCTACGAGCAGTACTTC.

There are a few counts of this clonotype. This sequence joins TRBV13 and TRBJ1-3; possibly TRBD1 for D (5 bases). The CDR3 length is 15 residues. Trimming shortened V by 5 bases and J by 0 bases, and 11 bases separated the two germline ends. Germline V gene sequence: CDR1 PRHDT, CDR2 FYEKMQ (reference sequence). For the CDR3, the DNA is TGTGCCAGCAGCCCCCGACAGAGCTCTGGAAACACCATATATTTT. Its protein product is CASSPRQSSGNTIYF.

The table lists this clonotype with a few counts. This chain links TRBV18 with TRBJ2-2; perhaps D is TRBD1 or TRBD2 (5 bases each). This CDR3 contains 15 residues. Trimming pared 3 bases from V and 1 base from J, leaving 9 bases between. The germline V gene has CDR1 KGHSH and CDR2 LQKENI. CDR3 amino acids: CASSPWDVNTGELFF. Written as DNA, the CDR3 is TGTGCCAGCTCACCCTGGGACGTGAACACCGGGGAGCTGTTTTTT.

The V gene is TRBV29-1, the J gene TRBJ1-2, with a tentative D call TRBD1 (6 bases). This CDR3 contains 14 residues. The germline V gene encodes CDR1 SQVTM and CDR2 ANQGSEA. Trimming removed 6 bases at V and 0 bases at J, with 14 bases between. CDR3 protein: CSVRPWGPNYGYTF. The DNA for the CDR3 is TGCAGCGTCAGGCCCTGGGGGCCTAACTATGGCTACACCTTC.

This clonotype showed up just once. This rearrangement joins TRBV18 to TRBJ1-1, with D possibly TRBD1 on 5 matching bases. CDR1 KGHSH and CDR2 LQKENI come from the germline V gene. The CDR3 runs 16 residues. Trimming removed 1 base from V and 3 bases from J, with 15 bases in between. CDR3 protein: CASSPRIARGDTEAFF. CDR3 bases: TGTGCCAGCTCACCACGAATCGCGAGGGGAGACACTGAAGCTTTCTTT.

On this clonotype: No conserved phenylalanine or tryptophan is present at the end of the CDR3, so a read error is the likely explanation. This chain joins TRBV7-2 and TRBJ2-7; D unresolved. Germline V lookup: CDR1 SGHTA, CDR2 FQGNSA. This CDR3 region has 14 residues. V was pared by 5 bases and J by 4 bases, with 15 bases between. The CDR3 region is CASSPDPQKYEQYL. CDR3 coding DNA: TGTGCCAGCAGCCCTGACCCGCAGAAGTACGAGCAGTACCTC.

This clonotype was recorded many times. The CDR3 spells CASSPTDRDEAFF. CDR3 coding DNA: TGTGCCAGCAGTCCTACCGACAGGGATGAAGCTTTCTTT. The chain links TRBV28 to TRBJ1-1; 7 bases are shared with TRBD1. Trimming cost V 5 bases and J 7 bases; bases outside gene matches: 7. CDR3 length: 13 residues. CDR1 is MDHEN and CDR2 is SYDVKM in the germline V gene.